These 23 T cell receptor beta chains came from one sample sequenced in a study of technical replicates of blood from a handful of donors (dated 2017 in TCRdb). The library was made by the immunoSEQ multiplex PCR assay. TCRdb took this table from immuneACCESS and kept in-frame rearrangements with V and J called. Such tables lack part of the clones; where checked against another copy, unresolved V genes explain under half of the gap, and the rest is unexplained. This sample has 76,000 or so clones in its table, and roughly 91% of those were observed once. The ten largest clones capture 0.25% of the sample. The sequenced sample was T cells isolated from PBMCs. The receptors stem from a human donor in good health.

The gene calls are TRBV5-5 and TRBJ1-2; 7 bases are a match to TRBD1. Germline V gene sequence: CDR1 SGHKS, CDR2 YYEKEE (reference sequence). The CDR3 runs 15 residues. V shed 0 bases and J 2 bases; nucleotides not matched to a gene: 4. CDR3 sequence (DNA): TGTGCCAGCAGCTTGGTGGGACAGACCAACTATGGCTACACCTTC. Its translation is CASSLVGQTNYGYTF.

This sequence joins TRBV15 and TRBJ2-1; TRBD2 matches 8 bases. The trim removed 0 bases at V and 7 bases at J, leaving 8 bases unmatched. CDR1 LNHNV and CDR2 YYDKDF come from the germline V gene (reference sequence). The CDR3 totals 16 residues. CDR3 residues: CATSRDTPSGRNEQFF. The CDR3 region has the DNA TGTGCCACCAGCAGAGATACGCCTAGCGGGCGTAATGAGCAGTTCTTC.

The chain has TRBV11-3 and TRBJ2-1, with TRBD2 matching 11 bases. This CDR3 is 18 amino acids long. J lost 8 bases, V lost 0 bases, and 12 bases had no gene match. The germline CDR1 and CDR2 sequences are SGHNT and YENEEA. Here the CDR3 DNA reads TGTGCCAGCAGCTTAGAAGTATTGCTAGCGGGGGGTTCGGATGAGCAGTTCTTC. It specifies CASSLEVLLAGGSDEQFF.

In this sample, this clone turned up once. The J gene is TRBJ1-2, the V gene TRBV5-6, with 11 bases fitting TRBD1. CDR3 length equals 15 residues. The germline V gene encodes CDR1 SGHDT and CDR2 YYEEEE. V was pared by 0 bases and J by 5 bases, with 3 bases of the junction left unmatched. The DNA for the CDR3 is TGTGCCAGCAGCTTGGTAGGGACAGGGGGATATGGCTACACCTTC. Translating gives CASSLVGTGGYGYTF.

The chain recombines TRBV5-1 with TRBJ2-1; D is unclear. Germline V CDR1 and CDR2: SGHRS, YFSETQ. Deletions cut 0 bases from V and 3 bases from J, with 7 bases between. This CDR3 has 14 amino acids. As DNA, the CDR3 is TGCGCCAGCAGCTTGGCCCAGTACTACAATGAGCAGTTCTTC. Translation gives CASSLAQYYNEQFF.

V usage is TRBV20-1 and J usage is TRBJ2-3; tentatively, D is TRBD2 (5 bases). Deletions cut 5 bases from V and 11 bases from J, with 14 bases between. Per the germline V gene, CDR1 is DFQATT and CDR2 is SNEGSKA (reference sequence). The CDR3 runs 11 residues. The CDR3 sequence: CSADISRGQYF. CDR3 sequence (DNA): TGCAGTGCTGATATAAGTCGGGGGCAGTATTTT.

V and J are TRBV12-5 and TRBJ1-3, with D maybe TRBD1 (5 bases). Germline-derived CDR1 and CDR2 are LGHNT and FRNRAP. The CDR3 extends over 17 amino acids. V dropped 0 bases and J dropped 1 base, with 13 bases sitting between them. The CDR3: CASGLVLWGVSGNTIYF. In nucleotides, the CDR3 is TGTGCTAGTGGTTTGGTACTTTGGGGGGTGTCTGGAAACACCATATATTTT.

The chain combines TRBV13 with TRBJ2-2; 7 nucleotides align to TRBD1. CDR1 and CDR2 from the germline V gene are PRHDT and FYEKMQ (reference sequence). The junction had 4 bases not matched to a gene; V was cut back by 5 bases and J by 1 base. CDR3 size: 15 residues. CDR3 coding DNA: TGTGCCAGCAGCAACGACAGGGTGAACACCGGGGAGCTGTTTTTT. This translates into CASSNDRVNTGELFF. Based on the CDR3 plus reference TRBV13 and TRBJ2-2, the full variable domain is AAGVIQSPRHLIKEKRETATLKCYPIPRHDTVYWYQQGPGQDPQFLISFYEKMQSDKGSIPDRFSAQQFSDYHSELNMSSLELGDSALYFCASSNDRVNTGELFFGEGSRLTVL.

V is TRBV30 and J is TRBJ2-1; maybe TRBD2 (5 bases). CDR3 length: 11 residues. Germline CDR1 is GTSNPN and CDR2 is SVGIG (reference sequence). CDR3 sequence reads: CGSAKGDEQFF. The CDR3 nucleotides are TGTGGTTCGGCAAAGGGAGATGAGCAGTTCTTC.

The chain is built from TRBV4-1 and TRBJ2-1, with 10 bases fitting TRBD2. The CDR3 runs 15 residues. J lost 4 bases, V lost 5 bases, and 5 bases had no gene match. Looked up from germline, CDR1 is MGHRA and CDR2 is YSYEKL. The CDR3 DNA is TGCGCCAGCAGCTCTCTAGCGGGGGATTACAATGAGCAGTTCTTC. Protein: CASSSLAGDYNEQFF.

The chain uses TRBV18 and TRBJ2-1; 7 nucleotides match TRBD2. Trimming cost V 6 bases and J 9 bases; bases outside gene matches: 11. CDR3 length: 14 residues. Germline CDR1 reads KGHSH; CDR2 reads LQKENI. The DNA for the CDR3 is TGTGCCAGCTCTCTAGGGACTACTCGTGGTGAGCAGTTCTTC. It translates to CASSLGTTRGEQFF.

This chain joins TRBV27 and TRBJ1-1, with D hard to call. Germline lookup yields CDR1 MNHEY and CDR2 SMNVEV (reference sequence). Trimming took 5 bases from V and 0 from J, leaving 7 bases between them. The CDR3 length is 13 residues. The CDR3 spells CASSPLLNTEAFF. CDR3 DNA sequence: TGTGCCAGCAGTCCCCTCTTGAACACTGAAGCTTTCTTT.

The chain links TRBV4-1 to TRBJ2-3; D is perhaps TRBD2 (5 bases). Trimming stripped 5 bases from V and 0 bases from J, with 12 bases between. Germline CDR1 is MGHRA and CDR2 is YSYEKL. The CDR3 extends over 15 amino acids. This chain's CDR3 is CASSADWPSTDTQYF. In DNA, the CDR3 is TGCGCCAGCAGCGCGGACTGGCCAAGCACAGATACGCAGTATTTT.

The chain carries TRBV5-1 and TRBJ2-7; 7 positions match TRBD1. Losses at the gene ends were 1 base for V and 3 bases for J; bases not matched to a gene: 10. The CDR3 is 16 residues long. Looked up from germline, CDR1 is SGHRS and CDR2 is YFSETQ. The DNA for the CDR3 is TGCGCCAGCAGCTTGTTTGCCTATCGACAGGGCTACGAGCAGTACTTC. Its protein is CASSLFAYRQGYEQYF.

This clone has only one observation. The CDR3 nucleotides read TGTGCCAGCAGTGGGACAGCCTTAGCCTATTACGAGCAGTACTTC. It codes for CASSGTALAYYEQYF. The chain employs TRBV2 and TRBJ2-7, with D tentatively TRBD1 (6 bases). This CDR3 has 15 amino acids. Trimming removed 4 bases from V and 4 bases from J, with 17 bases in between. Germline V lookup: CDR1 SNHLY, CDR2 FYNNEI.

The rearrangement joins TRBV5-4 to TRBJ1-1, with 9 bases fitting TRBD1. The V gene's germline CDR1 is SGHNT and CDR2 YYREEE (reference sequence). Losses at the gene ends were 3 bases for V and 4 bases for J; bases not matched to a gene: 7. This CDR3 has 15 residues. The CDR3 DNA is TGTGCCAGCAGCTCACCGGGACAGGGCGGCACTGAAGCTTTCTTT. This translates into CASSSPGQGGTEAFF.

The chain is built from TRBV7-9 and TRBJ2-1; D unclear. In germline, CDR1 is SEHNR, CDR2 FQNEAQ (reference sequence). The CDR3 length is 15 residues. V lost 0 bases to trimming and J lost 4 bases, with 10 bases between them. In DNA, the CDR3 is TGTGCCAGCAGCTTAGCGATAGTAGAGTACAATGAGCAGTTCTTC. Translating it yields CASSLAIVEYNEQFF.

The chain recombines TRBV4-1 with TRBJ1-2; TRBD1 is a possible D gene (5 bases). Trimming shortened V by 1 base and J by 1 base, and 7 bases separated the two germline ends. The CDR3 has 14 amino acids. CDR1 and CDR2 from the germline V gene are MGHRA and YSYEKL. For the CDR3, the DNA is TGCGCCAGCAGCCAAGTGACAGTTAACTATGGCTACACCTTC. Translating gives CASSQVTVNYGYTF.

The V call is TRBV19, the J call TRBJ2-3; 7 bases line up with TRBD2. The V gene end was trimmed by 5 bases and the J gene end by 1 base; junction bases not matched to a gene: 6. The germline gives CDR1 LNHDA, CDR2 SQIVND (reference sequence). This CDR3 comprises 15 residues. Here the CDR3 DNA reads TGTGCCAGTAGTTCAGTGGCGGGGGGCACAGATACGCAGTATTTT. This encodes CASSSVAGGTDTQYF.

The V and J genes are TRBV19 and TRBJ2-3, with TRBD1 matching over 10 bases. V was clipped by 7 bases and J by 4 bases; unmatched bases: 5. The CDR3 runs 14 residues. Germline-derived CDR1 and CDR2 are LNHDA and SQIVND (reference sequence). In DNA, the CDR3 is TGTGCCAGTAAAGAGACAGGGGGCGCAGATACGCAGTATTTT. This gives the protein CASKETGGADTQYF.

The V call is TRBV5-6, the J call TRBJ2-5, with TRBD1 matching 9 bases. The germline gives CDR1 SGHDT, CDR2 YYEEEE. The CDR3 is 15 residues long. V was clipped by 4 bases and J by 3 bases; unmatched bases: 7. The CDR3 DNA reads as TGTGCCAGCAGCACGTCCCGGGACAGGGAAGAGACCCAGTACTTC. Its translation: CASSTSRDREETQYF.

The genes are TRBV4-2 and TRBJ2-7; no clear D gene. Germline-derived CDR1 and CDR2 are LGHNA and YNFKEQ. The CDR3 length is 13 residues. Between the trimmed V and J ends, which lost 0 bases and 4 bases, there was a span of 7 bases. This chain's CDR3 is CASSQDQMYEQYF. The CDR3 DNA is TGTGCCAGCAGCCAAGATCAAATGTACGAGCAGTACTTC.

A single count supports this clone. The chain couples TRBV2 to TRBJ2-7; D is uncertain. V dropped 5 bases and J dropped 2 bases, with 13 bases sitting between them. This CDR3 is 14 amino acids long. Germline V gives CDR1 SNHLY, CDR2 FYNNEI. The CDR3 DNA reads as TGTGCCAGCAGTTCCGCGCGTGAAACCTACGAGCAGTACTTC. Protein: CASSSARETYEQYF.